One sample yielded the 27 T cell receptor beta chains listed below, sequenced in a study of blood T cell repertoires in COVID-19. This table comes from immunoSEQ multiplex PCR, and its TCRdb copy is limited to in-frame clones, with some not included. The data contain 130,000 to 150,000 clones, roughly 90% of them singletons. Sequencing used PBMCs or T cells enriched from blood (not recorded which). Receptors were obtained from a woman younger than 45 with acute COVID-19.

The chain has TRBV7-2 and TRBJ2-7; 10 bases are a match to TRBD2. From germline, CDR1 is SGHTA and CDR2 FQGNSA. CDR3 length: 17 amino acids. J gave up 2 bases and V 6 bases, and 13 bases lay outside the gene matches. The DNA for the CDR3 is TGTGCCAGCAGTTTAAAAGGGGTTACTAGCGGGACCTACGAGCAGTACTTC. Its translation: CASSLKGVTSGTYEQYF.

V usage is TRBV18 and J usage is TRBJ2-5, with a weak D call TRBD1 (6 bases). The CDR3 covers 17 residues. Between the trimmed V and J ends, which lost 1 base and 7 bases, there was a span of 22 bases. Germline V gene data show CDR1 as KGHSH and CDR2 as LQKENI. The CDR3 DNA reads as TGTGCCAGCTCACCACGAAAGGCCCAGGGGCGAATCGGGACCCAGTACTTC. This codes for CASSPRKAQGRIGTQYF.

The V gene is TRBV4-1, the J gene TRBJ2-7; D is possibly TRBD2 (5 bases). The CDR3 totals 16 residues. The V gene's germline CDR1 is MGHRA and CDR2 YSYEKL. Trimming removed 0 bases from V and 2 bases from J, with 14 bases in between. CDR3 amino acids: CASSQDRPSGTYEQYF. Here the CDR3 DNA reads TGCGCCAGCAGCCAAGACCGCCCGTCCGGGACCTACGAGCAGTACTTC.

A word on this clone: An end of the junction does not agree with germline; a read error may underlie this. The rearrangement joins TRBV12-3 or TRBV12-4 to TRBJ2-7, with TRBD2 matching over 7 bases. CDR3 size: 13 residues. This CDR3 is CASSLAGLYEQYF. CDR3 bases: TGTGCCAGCAGCTTAGCGGGCCTTTACGAGCAGTACTTC.

V and J are TRBV25-1 and TRBJ1-2; 9 bases are shared with TRBD1. J was trimmed by 6 bases and V by 3 bases; bases with no gene match: 8. The CDR3 is 15 amino acids. Per germline, CDR1 MGHDK and CDR2 SYGVNS. The CDR3 region is CASSEGLQGANGYTF. The DNA for the CDR3 is TGTGCCAGCAGTGAGGGACTACAGGGGGCGAATGGCTACACCTTC.

This clone occurred once. The chain is built from TRBV6-1 and TRBJ1-2; 8 bases agree with TRBD1. Germline CDR1 MNHNS, CDR2 SASEGT. The junction had 3 bases not matched to a gene; V was cut back by 3 bases and J by 3 bases. The CDR3 covers 14 residues. CDR3 bases: TGTGCCAGCAGTGAGGTACAGGGGGACTATGGCTACACCTTC. Residues: CASSEVQGDYGYTF.

The chain is built from TRBV5-6 and TRBJ2-7, with D possibly being TRBD2 (6 bases). The CDR3 totals 14 residues. CDR1 and CDR2 (germline): SGHDT, YYEEEE. Trimming took 4 bases from V and 2 from J, leaving 13 bases between them. CDR3 DNA: TGTGCCAGCAGCGCCTTGTCGGGGGCCTACGAGCAGTACTTC. This codes for CASSALSGAYEQYF.

The V gene is TRBV12-5, the J gene TRBJ2-1, with TRBD2 matching 7 bases. V shed 4 bases, J shed 2 bases, and the junction held 8 bases outside the gene matches. CDR3 length: 16 residues. The V gene's germline CDR1 is LGHNT and CDR2 FRNRAP. In nucleotides, the CDR3 is TGTGCTAGTGGTTCGTTTCGCGGGGGTACCTACAATGAGCAGTTCTTC. The encoded protein is CASGSFRGGTYNEQFF.

The chain combines TRBV9 with TRBJ2-2, with D possibly TRBD2 on 5 matching bases. Germline V gives CDR1 SGDLS, CDR2 YYNGEE. This CDR3 has 15 residues. V lost 0 bases and J lost 7, with 13 bases in between. CDR3: CASSVAGGEGGELFF. CDR3 bases: TGTGCCAGCAGCGTAGCGGGTGGAGAGGGCGGGGAGCTGTTTTTT.

In its sample, this clone was seen a few times. The chain uses TRBV20-1 and TRBJ2-1; TRBD2 matches 10 bases. The CDR3 is 16 residues long. Germline CDR1 reads DFQATT; CDR2 reads SNEGSKA (reference sequence). Unmatched junction bases numbered 14, after V lost 3 bases and J lost 9 bases. For the CDR3, the DNA is TGCAGTGCTAGTGAAATAGCGGGAGGTGGGCAGGTTGAGCAGTTCTTC. It is translated as CSASEIAGGGQVEQFF.

V usage is TRBV29-1 and J usage is TRBJ2-2; the match to TRBD1 covers 8 bases. The ends lost 2 bases at V and 3 bases at J; junction bases unmatched: 5. CDR3 size: 15 residues. Looked up from germline, CDR1 is SQVTM and CDR2 is ANQGSEA. CDR3 in DNA: TGCAGCGTTGAAACCAGGGGGCGCGACACCGGGGAGCTGTTTTTT. It yields the protein CSVETRGRDTGELFF.

V and J are TRBV5-1 and TRBJ1-2; tentatively, D is TRBD1 (6 bases). V shed 1 base and J shed 4 bases, with 14 bases lying between them. Germline values: CDR1 SGHRS, CDR2 YFSETQ. The CDR3 totals 15 residues. The CDR3 loop is CASSLSDSQTYGYTF. The CDR3 DNA follows: TGCGCCAGCAGCTTGTCGGACAGCCAGACCTATGGCTACACCTTC.

The V gene is TRBV30, the J gene TRBJ2-7, with TRBD1 as a possible D gene (7 bases). The CDR3 spans 14 residues. The V gene's germline CDR1 is GTSNPN and CDR2 SVGIG (reference sequence). V shed 0 bases and J shed 2 bases, with 11 bases lying between them. The CDR3 coding sequence is TGTGCCTGGAGTGTACAGGGGAGGACCTACGAGCAGTACTTC. Translating gives CAWSVQGRTYEQYF.

The gene calls are TRBV6-2 or TRBV6-3 and TRBJ1-5; maybe TRBD1 (6 bases). The germline V and J ends were trimmed by 4 bases and 1 base, with 26 bases remaining between them. Germline values: CDR1 MNHEY, CDR2 SVGEGT. This CDR3 has 20 residues. The chain's CDR3 is CASSFFQLQGGTKSNQPQHF. The CDR3 DNA follows: TGTGCCAGCAGTTTCTTCCAATTACAGGGTGGAACAAAAAGCAATCAGCCCCAGCATTTT.

The chain combines TRBV5-5 with TRBJ1-1; D not certain. Germline-derived CDR1 and CDR2 are SGHKS and YYEKEE (reference sequence). This CDR3 spans 15 amino acids. The V and J ends lost 0 bases and 5 bases respectively, with 14 bases between them. The CDR3 loop is CASSLVYRGNTEAFF. Here the CDR3 DNA reads TGTGCCAGCAGCTTGGTCTATCGGGGTAATACTGAAGCTTTCTTT.

This chain joins TRBV27 and TRBJ1-2; maybe TRBD1 (6 bases). The germline V gene has CDR1 MNHEY and CDR2 SMNVEV (reference sequence). V gave up 3 bases and J gave up 2 bases, with 10 bases separating them. The CDR3 spans 14 residues. CDR3 in amino acids: CASSFNRVNYGYTF. DNA of the CDR3: TGTGCCAGCAGTTTTAACAGGGTGAACTATGGCTACACCTTC.

The rearrangement joins TRBV6-1 to TRBJ2-2, with a weak D call TRBD1 (5 bases). Trimming took off 2 bases at V and 0 bases at J, with 19 bases between the two ends. Germline CDR1 MNHNS, CDR2 SASEGT. This CDR3 has 19 amino acids. The CDR3 DNA is TGTGCCAGCAGTGAATCGCAGGGTTGGGCTTTCCCGAACACCGGGGAGCTGTTTTTT. Translation gives CASSESQGWAFPNTGELFF.

The chain employs TRBV28 and TRBJ1-1, with 7 bases that match TRBD1. The germline V gene has CDR1 MDHEN and CDR2 SYDVKM. CDR3 size: 13 residues. The V gene end was trimmed by 5 bases and the J gene end by 5 bases; junction bases not matched to a gene: 5. This CDR3 reads CASSLTGRTEAFF. As DNA, the CDR3 is TGTGCCAGCAGTCTGACAGGGCGGACTGAAGCTTTCTTT.

This chain joins TRBV28 and TRBJ1-5; weak D call: TRBD1 (6 bases). CDR3 size: 15 residues. Germline CDR1 is MDHEN and CDR2 is SYDVKM. Deletions cut 2 bases from V and 2 bases from J, with 10 bases between. Written as DNA, the CDR3 is TGTGCCAGCAGTTTACGGGGGGCCGGCAATCAGCCCCAGCATTTT. The encoded protein is CASSLRGAGNQPQHF.

The chain couples TRBV20-1 to TRBJ1-2, with unresolved D. The CDR3 has 11 amino acids. Germline CDR1 is DFQATT and CDR2 is SNEGSKA (reference sequence). Trimming took off 6 bases at V and 2 bases at J, with 7 bases between the two ends. CDR3 in DNA: TGCAGTGCCAACCTAAACTATGGCTACACCTTC. Its protein is CSANLNYGYTF.

This chain joins TRBV4-3 and TRBJ2-3, with 14 bases aligning to TRBD2. This CDR3 comprises 17 residues. The trim removed 4 bases at V and 2 bases at J, leaving 5 bases unmatched. In germline, CDR1 is LGHNA, CDR2 YSLEER. CDR3 residues: CASSLGTSGGYTDTQYF. For the CDR3, the DNA is TGCGCCAGCAGCCTCGGGACTAGCGGGGGATACACAGATACGCAGTATTTT.

This clone was counted only a few times. V and J are TRBV7-8 and TRBJ1-2, with 10 bases identical to TRBD1. The CDR3 is made up of 16 amino acids. V lost 5 bases to trimming and J lost 6 bases; unmatched junction nucleotides: 12. Germline V gene sequence: CDR1 SGHVS, CDR2 FQNEAQ. CDR3 coding DNA: TGTGCCAGCAGCCAAAACCGGGACAGGGGTATTCATGGCTACACCTTC. Amino acids: CASSQNRDRGIHGYTF.

V is TRBV28 and J is TRBJ1-3; 7 bases are shared with TRBD1. V lost 6 bases to trimming and J lost 3 bases; unmatched junction nucleotides: 8. Germline CDR1 MDHEN, CDR2 SYDVKM. CDR3 length: 15 residues. DNA for the CDR3: TGTGCCAGCAGCTTGAAGACAGGGCTTGGAAACACCATATATTTT. This gives the protein CASSLKTGLGNTIYF.

The rearrangement links TRBV9 to TRBJ2-1, with TRBD2 identical over 11 bases. Unmatched junction bases numbered 8, after V lost 0 bases and J lost 9 bases. The CDR3 sequence is 16 residues long. CDR1 and CDR2 (germline): SGDLS, YYNGEE. The chain's CDR3 is CASSVGSTSGRTEQFF. The CDR3 nucleotides read TGTGCCAGCAGCGTAGGGAGTACTAGCGGGAGAACTGAGCAGTTCTTC.

V usage is TRBV24-1 and J usage is TRBJ1-5; maybe TRBD1 (5 bases). CDR1 KGHDR and CDR2 SFDVKD come from the germline V gene. The ends were cut back, 4 bases at V and 4 bases at J, with 10 bases in the middle. The CDR3 sequence is 14 residues long. The CDR3, as DNA: TGTGCCACCAGTGACAGGGATTCAAATCAGCCCCAGCATTTT. Amino acid sequence: CATSDRDSNQPQHF.

The V and J genes are TRBV7-9 and TRBJ2-1; D unresolved. Germline CDR1 is SEHNR and CDR2 is FQNEAQ (reference sequence). CDR3 size: 15 residues. The germline V and J ends were trimmed by 10 bases and 6 bases, with 22 bases remaining between them. CDR3 sequence (DNA): TGTGCCACAGCGCCGGAGAGGAACCTTGGCAATGAGCAGTTCTTC. Amino acid sequence: CATAPERNLGNEQFF.

The chain joins TRBV6-5 to TRBJ1-1; D is uncertain. The CDR3 consists of 13 residues. With 5 bases removed from V and 8 bases from J, the gap between germline ends came to 15 bases. Germline CDR1 reads MNHEY; CDR2 reads SVGAGI. The CDR3 loop is CASSKRGLREAFF. The DNA of the CDR3 is TGTGCCAGCAGTAAACGCGGGCTTCGGGAAGCTTTCTTT.